This T cell receptor beta chain came from a study of T-cell memory formation after mild COVID-19. Only a few counts were recorded for this clonotype. Sample barcodes and UMIs were carried by the TCR alpha and TCR beta cDNA libraries that 5'RACE generated with constant-segment primers. TCRdb used MiXCR to reprocess the 5' RACE reads, holding one entry per CDR3 protein. Among under 700,000 distinct CDR3 sequences, around 21% were seen once, and the ten largest hold around 13%. Trimming left V 0 bases short and J 5 bases short, with 11 bases between. This CDR3 is 14 amino acids long. The germline V gene encodes CDR1 SGHRS and CDR2 YFSETQ.

The receptor was derived from an adult woman who had mild COVID-19 (a few samples of this study predate the infection). Cell type and time point are not known. The sample taken for sequencing was PBMCs or a T cell subset sorted from them (not recorded which). This chain joins TRBV5-1 and TRBJ1-2; D uncertain. Written as DNA, the CDR3 is TGCGCCAGCAGCTTGGCGGGGAGTAGGTATGGCTACACCTTC. It is translated as CASSLAGSRYGYTF.